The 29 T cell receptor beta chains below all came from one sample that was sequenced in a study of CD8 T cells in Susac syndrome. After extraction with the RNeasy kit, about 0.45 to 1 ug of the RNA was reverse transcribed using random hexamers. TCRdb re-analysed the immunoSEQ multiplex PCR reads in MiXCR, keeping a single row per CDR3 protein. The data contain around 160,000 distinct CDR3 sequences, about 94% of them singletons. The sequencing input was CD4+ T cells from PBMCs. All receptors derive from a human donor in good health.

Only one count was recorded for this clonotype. The CDR3 coding sequence is TGTGCCAGCAGCCCGAACACTGACAGACGCAATGAGCAGTTCTTC. Translation gives CASSPNTDRRNEQFF. V usage is TRBV14 and J usage is TRBJ2-1, with D perhaps TRBD1 (5 bases). Trimming cost V 4 bases and J 6 bases, with 16 bases left between them. Germline CDR1 reads SGHDN; CDR2 reads FVKESK. The CDR3 loop spans 15 amino acids.

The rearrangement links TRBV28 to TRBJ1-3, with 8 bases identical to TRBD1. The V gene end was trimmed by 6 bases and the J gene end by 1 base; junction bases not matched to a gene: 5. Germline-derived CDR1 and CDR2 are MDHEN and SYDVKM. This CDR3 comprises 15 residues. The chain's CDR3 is CASRSTGGSGNTIYF. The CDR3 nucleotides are TGTGCCAGCAGGTCTACAGGGGGTTCTGGAAACACCATATATTTT.

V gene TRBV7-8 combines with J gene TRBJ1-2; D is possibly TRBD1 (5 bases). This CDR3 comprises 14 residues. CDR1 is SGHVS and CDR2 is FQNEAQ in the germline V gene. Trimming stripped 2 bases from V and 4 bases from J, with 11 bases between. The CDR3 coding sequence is TGTGCCAGCAGCTTAATCGGGGGGGGCTATGGCTACACCTTC. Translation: CASSLIGGGYGYTF.

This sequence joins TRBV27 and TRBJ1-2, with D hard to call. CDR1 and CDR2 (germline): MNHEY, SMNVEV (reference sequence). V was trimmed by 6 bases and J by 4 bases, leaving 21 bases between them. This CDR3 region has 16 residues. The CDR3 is CASSSSAEGGRYGYTF. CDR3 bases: TGTGCCAGCAGCAGTTCGGCCGAGGGCGGACGCTATGGCTACACCTTC.

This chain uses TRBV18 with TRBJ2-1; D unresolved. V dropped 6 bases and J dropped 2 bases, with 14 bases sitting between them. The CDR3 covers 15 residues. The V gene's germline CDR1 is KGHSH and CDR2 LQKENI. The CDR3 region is CASSLRTATYNEQFF. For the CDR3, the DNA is TGTGCCAGCTCGCTTCGGACGGCGACCTACAATGAGCAGTTCTTC.

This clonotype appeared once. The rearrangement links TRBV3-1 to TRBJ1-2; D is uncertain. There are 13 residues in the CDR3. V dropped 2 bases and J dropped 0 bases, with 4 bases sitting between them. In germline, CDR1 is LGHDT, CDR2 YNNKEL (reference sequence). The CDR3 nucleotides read TGTGCCAGCAGCCAACTGGCTAACTATGGCTACACCTTC. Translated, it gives CASSQLANYGYTF.

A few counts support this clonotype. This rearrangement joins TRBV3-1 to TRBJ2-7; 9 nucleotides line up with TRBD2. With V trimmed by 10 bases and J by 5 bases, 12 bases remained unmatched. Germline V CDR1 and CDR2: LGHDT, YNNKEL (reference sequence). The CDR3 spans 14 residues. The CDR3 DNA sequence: TGTGCCACCTCCAAGGGAGCGGGGGGCAACGAGCAGTACTTC. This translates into CATSKGAGGNEQYF.

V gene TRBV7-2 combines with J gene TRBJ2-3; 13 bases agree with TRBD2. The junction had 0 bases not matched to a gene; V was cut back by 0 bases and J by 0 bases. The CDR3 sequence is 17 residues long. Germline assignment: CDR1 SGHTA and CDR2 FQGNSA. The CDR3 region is CASSLAGLAGSTDTQYF. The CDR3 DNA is TGTGCCAGCAGCTTAGCGGGACTAGCGGGGAGCACAGATACGCAGTATTTT. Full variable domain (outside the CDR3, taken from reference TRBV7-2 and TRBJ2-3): GAGVSQSPSNKVTEKGKDVELRCDPISGHTALYWYRQSLGQGLEFLIYFQGNSAPDKSGLPSDRFSAERTGGSVSTLTIQRTQQEDSAVYLCASSLAGLAGSTDTQYFGPGTRLTVL.

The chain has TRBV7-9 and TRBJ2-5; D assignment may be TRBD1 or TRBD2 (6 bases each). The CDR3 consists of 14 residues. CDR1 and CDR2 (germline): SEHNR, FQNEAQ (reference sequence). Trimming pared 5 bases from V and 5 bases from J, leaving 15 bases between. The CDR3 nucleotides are TGTGCCAGCAGCCGGACATTAGGGGGGGAGACCCAGTACTTC. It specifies CASSRTLGGETQYF.

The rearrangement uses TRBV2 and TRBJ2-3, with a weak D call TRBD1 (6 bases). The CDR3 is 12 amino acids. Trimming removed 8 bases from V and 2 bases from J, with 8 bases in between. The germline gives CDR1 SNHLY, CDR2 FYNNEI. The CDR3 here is CASRDNTDTQYF. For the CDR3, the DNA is TGTGCCAGCCGGGACAACACAGATACGCAGTATTTT.

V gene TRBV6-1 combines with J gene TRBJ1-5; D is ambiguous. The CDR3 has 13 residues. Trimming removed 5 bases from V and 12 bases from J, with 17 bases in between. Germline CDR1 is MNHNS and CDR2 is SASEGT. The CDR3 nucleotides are TGTGCCAGCAGTCCTCTTTGGTCGGTTGGCCAGCATTTT. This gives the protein CASSPLWSVGQHF.

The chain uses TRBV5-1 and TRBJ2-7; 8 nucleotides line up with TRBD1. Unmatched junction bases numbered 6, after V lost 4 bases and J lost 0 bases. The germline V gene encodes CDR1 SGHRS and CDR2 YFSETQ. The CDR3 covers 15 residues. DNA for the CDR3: TGCGCCAGCAGCCACAACAGGGGGAGCTCCTACGAGCAGTACTTC. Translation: CASSHNRGSSYEQYF. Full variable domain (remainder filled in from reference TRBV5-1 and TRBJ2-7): KAGVTQTPRYLIKTRGQQVTLSCSPISGHRSVSWYQQTPGQGLQFLFEYFSETQRNKGNFPGRFSGRQFSNSRSEMNVSTLELGDSALYLCASSHNRGSSYEQYFGPGTRLTVT.

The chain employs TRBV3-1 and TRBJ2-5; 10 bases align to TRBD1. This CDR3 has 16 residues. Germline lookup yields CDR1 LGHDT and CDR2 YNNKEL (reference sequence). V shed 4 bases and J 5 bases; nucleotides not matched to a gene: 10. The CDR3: CASSPRQGARWETQYF. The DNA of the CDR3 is TGTGCCAGCAGCCCTCGACAGGGGGCAAGGTGGGAGACCCAGTACTTC.

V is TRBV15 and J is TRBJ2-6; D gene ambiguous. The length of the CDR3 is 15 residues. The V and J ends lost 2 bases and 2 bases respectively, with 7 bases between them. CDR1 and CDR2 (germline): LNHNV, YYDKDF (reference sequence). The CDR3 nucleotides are TGTGCCACCAGCAGACAGGTAGCTGGGGCCAACGTCCTGACTTTC. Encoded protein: CATSRQVAGANVLTF.

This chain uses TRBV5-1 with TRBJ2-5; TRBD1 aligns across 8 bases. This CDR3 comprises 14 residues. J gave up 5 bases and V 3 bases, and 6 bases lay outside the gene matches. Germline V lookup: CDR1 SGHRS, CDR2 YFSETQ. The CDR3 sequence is CASSWGRQGETQYF. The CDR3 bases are TGCGCCAGCAGCTGGGGCCGACAGGGGGAGACCCAGTACTTC.

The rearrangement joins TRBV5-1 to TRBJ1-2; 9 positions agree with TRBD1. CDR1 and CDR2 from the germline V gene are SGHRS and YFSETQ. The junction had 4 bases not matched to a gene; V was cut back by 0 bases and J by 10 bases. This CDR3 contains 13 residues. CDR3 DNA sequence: TGCGCCAGCAGCTTGGAGGGACAGGGAGTCTACACCTTC. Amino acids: CASSLEGQGVYTF. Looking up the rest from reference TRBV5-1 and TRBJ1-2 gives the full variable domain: KAGVTQTPRYLIKTRGQQVTLSCSPISGHRSVSWYQQTPGQGLQFLFEYFSETQRNKGNFPGRFSGRQFSNSRSEMNVSTLELGDSALYLCASSLEGQGVYTFGSGTRLTVV.

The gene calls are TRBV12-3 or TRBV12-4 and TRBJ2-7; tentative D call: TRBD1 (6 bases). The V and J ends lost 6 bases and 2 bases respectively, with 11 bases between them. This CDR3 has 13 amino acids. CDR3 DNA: TGTGCCAGCAGCAGGGGAACTACCTACGAGCAGTACTTC. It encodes CASSRGTTYEQYF.

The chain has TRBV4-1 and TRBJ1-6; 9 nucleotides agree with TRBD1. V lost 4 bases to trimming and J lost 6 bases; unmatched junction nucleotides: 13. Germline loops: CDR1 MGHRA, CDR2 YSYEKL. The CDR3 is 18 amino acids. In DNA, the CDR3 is TGCGCCAGCAGCCTCAAAACAACAGGGGGCTGGGGTAATTCACCCCTCCACTTT. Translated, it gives CASSLKTTGGWGNSPLHF.

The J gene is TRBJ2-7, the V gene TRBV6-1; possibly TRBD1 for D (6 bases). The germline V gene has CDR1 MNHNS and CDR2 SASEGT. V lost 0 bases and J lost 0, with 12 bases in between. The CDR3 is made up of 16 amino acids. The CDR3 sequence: CASSEALLDSSYEQYF. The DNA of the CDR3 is TGTGCCAGCAGTGAAGCGCTCCTGGACAGCTCCTACGAGCAGTACTTC.

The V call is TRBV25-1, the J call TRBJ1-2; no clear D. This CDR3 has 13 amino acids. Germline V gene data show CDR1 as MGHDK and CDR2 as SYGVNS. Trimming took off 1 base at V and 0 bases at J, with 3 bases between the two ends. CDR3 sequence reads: CASSELANYGYTF. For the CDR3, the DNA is TGTGCCAGCAGTGAATTGGCTAACTATGGCTACACCTTC.

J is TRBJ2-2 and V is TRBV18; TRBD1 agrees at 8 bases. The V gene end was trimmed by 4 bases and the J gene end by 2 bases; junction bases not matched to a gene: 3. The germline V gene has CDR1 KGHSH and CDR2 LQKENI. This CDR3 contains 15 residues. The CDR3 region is CASSRTGINTGELFF. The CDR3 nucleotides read TGTGCCAGCTCACGGACAGGGATAAACACCGGGGAGCTGTTTTTT. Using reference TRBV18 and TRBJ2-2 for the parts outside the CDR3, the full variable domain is NAGVMQNPRHLVRRRGQEARLRCSPMKGHSHVYWYRQLPEEGLKFMVYLQKENIIDESGMPKERFSAEFPKEGPSILRIQQVVRGDSAAYFCASSRTGINTGELFFGEGSRLTVL.

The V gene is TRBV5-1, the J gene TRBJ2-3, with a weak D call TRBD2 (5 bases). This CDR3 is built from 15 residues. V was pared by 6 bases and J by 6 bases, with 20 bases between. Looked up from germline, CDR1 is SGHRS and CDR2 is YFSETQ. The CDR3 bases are TGCGCCAGCACACCGGGGAGCTTTTTTCTCGATACGCAGTATTTT. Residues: CASTPGSFFLDTQYF.

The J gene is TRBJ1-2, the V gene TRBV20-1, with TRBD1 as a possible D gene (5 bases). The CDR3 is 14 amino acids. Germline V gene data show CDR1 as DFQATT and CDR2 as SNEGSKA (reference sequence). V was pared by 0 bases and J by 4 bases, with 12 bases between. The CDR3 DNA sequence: TGCAGTGCTAGAGAGCGTGACAGAGCCTATGGCTACACCTTC. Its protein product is CSARERDRAYGYTF.

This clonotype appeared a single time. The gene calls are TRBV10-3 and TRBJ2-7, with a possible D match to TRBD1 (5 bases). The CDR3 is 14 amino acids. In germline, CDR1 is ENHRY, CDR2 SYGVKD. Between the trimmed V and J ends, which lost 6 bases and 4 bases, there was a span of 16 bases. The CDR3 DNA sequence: TGTGCCATCAGAGCCACTGGGGCAACATACGAGCAGTACTTC. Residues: CAIRATGATYEQYF.

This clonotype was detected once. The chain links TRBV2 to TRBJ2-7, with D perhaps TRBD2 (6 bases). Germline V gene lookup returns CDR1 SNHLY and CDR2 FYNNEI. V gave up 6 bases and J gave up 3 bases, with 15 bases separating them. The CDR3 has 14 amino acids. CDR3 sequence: CASRYEMGLYEQYF. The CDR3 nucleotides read TGTGCCAGCAGATATGAAATGGGACTCTACGAGCAGTACTTC. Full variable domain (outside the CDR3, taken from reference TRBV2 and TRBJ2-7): EPEVTQTPSHQVTQMGQEVILRCVPISNHLYFYWYRQILGQKVEFLVSFYNNEISEKSEIFDDQFSVERPDGSNFTLKIRSTKLEDSAMYFCASRYEMGLYEQYFGPGTRLTVT.

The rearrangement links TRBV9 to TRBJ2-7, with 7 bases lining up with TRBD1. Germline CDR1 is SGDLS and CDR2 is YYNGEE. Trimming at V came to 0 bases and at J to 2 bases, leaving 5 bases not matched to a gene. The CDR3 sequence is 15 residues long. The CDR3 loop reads CASSVDPTGTYEQYF. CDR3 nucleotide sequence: TGTGCCAGCAGCGTAGACCCGACAGGGACCTACGAGCAGTACTTC.

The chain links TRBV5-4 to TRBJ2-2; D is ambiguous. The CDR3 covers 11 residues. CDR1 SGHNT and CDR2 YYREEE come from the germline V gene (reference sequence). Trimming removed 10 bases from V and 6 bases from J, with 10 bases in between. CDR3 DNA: TGTGCCTACGCGACACCCGGGGAGCTGTTTTTT. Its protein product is CAYATPGELFF. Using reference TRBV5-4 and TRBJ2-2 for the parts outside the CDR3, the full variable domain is ETGVTQSPTHLIKTRGQQVTLRCSSQSGHNTVSWYQQALGQGPQFIFQYYREEENGRGNFPPRFSGLQFPNYSSELNVNALELDDSALYLCAYATPGELFFGEGSRLTVL.

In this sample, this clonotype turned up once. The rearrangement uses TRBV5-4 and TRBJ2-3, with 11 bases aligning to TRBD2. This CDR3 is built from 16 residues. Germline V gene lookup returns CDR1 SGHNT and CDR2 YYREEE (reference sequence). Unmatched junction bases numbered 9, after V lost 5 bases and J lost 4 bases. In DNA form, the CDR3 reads TGTGCCAGCAGGAATCTAGCGGGGGGTAGCGCAGATACGCAGTATTTT. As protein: CASRNLAGGSADTQYF. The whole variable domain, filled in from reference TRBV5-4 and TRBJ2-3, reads ETGVTQSPTHLIKTRGQQVTLRCSSQSGHNTVSWYQQALGQGPQFIFQYYREEENGRGNFPPRFSGLQFPNYSSELNVNALELDDSALYLCASRNLAGGSADTQYFGPGTRLTVL.

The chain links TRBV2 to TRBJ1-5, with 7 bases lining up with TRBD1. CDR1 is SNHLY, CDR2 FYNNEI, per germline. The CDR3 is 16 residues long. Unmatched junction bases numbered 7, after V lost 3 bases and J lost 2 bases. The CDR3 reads CASSDYRGKGNQPQHF. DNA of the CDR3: TGTGCCAGCAGTGATTACAGGGGAAAGGGCAATCAGCCCCAGCATTTT.